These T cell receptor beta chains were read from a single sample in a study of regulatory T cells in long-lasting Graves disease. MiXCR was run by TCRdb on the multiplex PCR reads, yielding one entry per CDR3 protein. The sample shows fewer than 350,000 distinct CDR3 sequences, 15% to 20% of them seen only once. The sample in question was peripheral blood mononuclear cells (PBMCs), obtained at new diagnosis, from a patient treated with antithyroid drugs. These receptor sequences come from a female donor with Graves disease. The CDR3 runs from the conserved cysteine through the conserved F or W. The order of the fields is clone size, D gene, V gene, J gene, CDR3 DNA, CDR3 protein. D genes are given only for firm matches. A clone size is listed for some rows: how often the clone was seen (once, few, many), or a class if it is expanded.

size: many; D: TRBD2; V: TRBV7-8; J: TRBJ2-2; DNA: TGTGCCAGCAGCTTAGTATCGGAGCGGGAGACCGGGGAGCTGTTTTTT; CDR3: CASSLVSERETGELFF
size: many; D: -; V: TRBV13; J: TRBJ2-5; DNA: TGTGCCAGCAGCCGTAACAATGACAGGGCGGGAATAGAGACCCAGTACTTC; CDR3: CASSRNNDRAGIETQYF
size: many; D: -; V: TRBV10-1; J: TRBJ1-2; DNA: TGCGCCAGCAGTGAGTTTACCGACGTAAAGGGAGTTGATGGCTACACCTTC; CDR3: CASSEFTDVKGVDGYTF
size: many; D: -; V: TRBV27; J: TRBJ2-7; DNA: TGTGCCAGCAGTTTAAGAGTCGGCTCCTACGAGCAGTACTTC; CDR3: CASSLRVGSYEQYF
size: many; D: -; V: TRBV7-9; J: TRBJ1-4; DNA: TGCGCCAGCAGCTTGGCCGGACGTGGTAATGAAAAACTGTTTTTT; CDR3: CASSLAGRGNEKLFF
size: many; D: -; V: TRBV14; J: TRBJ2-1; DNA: TGTGCCAGCAGTCGCAACCCTGGATGGAGCACCCGCAATGAGCAGTTCTTC; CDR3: CASSRNPGWSTRNEQFF
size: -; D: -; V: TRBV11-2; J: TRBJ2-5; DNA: TGTGTCAGCACCCCCGGGGCGACCTTACAAGAGACCCAGTACTTC; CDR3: CVSTPGATLQETQYF
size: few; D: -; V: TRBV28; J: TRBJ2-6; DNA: TGTGCCAGCAAACAGGGGGGGACTGGGGCCAACGTCCTGACTTTC; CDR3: CASKQGGTGANVLTF
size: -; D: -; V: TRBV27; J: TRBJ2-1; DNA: TGTGCCAGCAGTTTATCGCTCCCTAACTACAATGAGCAGTTCTTC; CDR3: CASSLSLPNYNEQFF
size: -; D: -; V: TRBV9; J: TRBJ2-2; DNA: TGTGCCAGCAGCGTATACTCCGGGCAGGCCACCGGGGAGCTGTTTTTT; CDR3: CASSVYSGQATGELFF
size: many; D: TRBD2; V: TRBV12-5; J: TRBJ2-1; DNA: TGTGCTAGTGGTTTGGCACGTTTGGCGGGAGACAGCTCCTACAATGAGCAGTTCTTC; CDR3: CASGLARLAGDSSYNEQFF
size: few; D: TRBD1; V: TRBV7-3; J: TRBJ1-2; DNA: TGTGCCAGCAGCCCGATAAATCCACAGGGGACCTATAGCTACACCTTC; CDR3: CASSPINPQGTYSYTF
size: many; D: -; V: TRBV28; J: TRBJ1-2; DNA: TGTGCCAGCCTCTCGATAGGGAGGGCCTATGGCTACACCTTC; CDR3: CASLSIGRAYGYTF
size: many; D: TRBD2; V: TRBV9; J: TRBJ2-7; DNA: TGCGCCAGCAGCCCGGGACTAGCGTCCTCCTACGAGCAGTACTTC; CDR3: CASSPGLASSYEQYF
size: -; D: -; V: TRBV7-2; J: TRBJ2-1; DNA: TGTGCCAGCAGCTTATCTGGGGGGATTCCTTACAATGAGCAGTTCTTC; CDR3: CASSLSGGIPYNEQFF
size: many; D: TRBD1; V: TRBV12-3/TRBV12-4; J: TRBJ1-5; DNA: TGTGCCAGCAGCCCGGACAGGTCACGTCAGCCCCAGCATTTT; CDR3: CASSPDRSRQPQHF
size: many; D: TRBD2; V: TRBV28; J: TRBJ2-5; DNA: TGTGCCAGCAGTGAGCTAGCGGGAGCTCAAGAGACCCAGTACTTC; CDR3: CASSELAGAQETQYF
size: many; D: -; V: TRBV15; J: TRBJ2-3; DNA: TGTGCCACCGCTTTAGCCCGTGGTTTGGATACGCAGTATTTT; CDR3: CATALARGLDTQYF
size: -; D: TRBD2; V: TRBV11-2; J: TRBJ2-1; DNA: TGTGCCAGCAGCGATCGCGGGACTAGCGGGAGGGAAAAGTACAATGAGCAGTTCTTC; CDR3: CASSDRGTSGREKYNEQFF
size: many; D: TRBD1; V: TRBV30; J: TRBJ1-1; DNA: TGTGCCTGGACAGGGGGGTCGGCTGAAGCTTTCTTT; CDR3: CAWTGGSAEAFF
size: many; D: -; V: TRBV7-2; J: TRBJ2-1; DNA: TGTGCCAGCAGCTTAGCTCTGATCTCCTACAATGAGCAGTTCTTC; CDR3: CASSLALISYNEQFF
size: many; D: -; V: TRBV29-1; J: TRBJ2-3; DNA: TGCAGCGTTGGAGGCGGAAGCACAGATACGCAGTATTTT; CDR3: CSVGGGSTDTQYF
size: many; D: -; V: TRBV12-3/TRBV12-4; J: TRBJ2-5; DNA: TGTGCCAGCAGTTTTAGTCACCAAGAGACCCAGTACTTC; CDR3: CASSFSHQETQYF
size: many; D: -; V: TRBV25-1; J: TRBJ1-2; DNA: TGTGCCAGCAGTGAAACCGGGACGCATTATGGCTACACCTTC; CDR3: CASSETGTHYGYTF
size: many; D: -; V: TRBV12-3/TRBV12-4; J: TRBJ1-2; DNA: TGTGCCAGCACCTTCAGGAGCCTTCTTGACTATGGCTACACCTTC; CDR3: CASTFRSLLDYGYTF
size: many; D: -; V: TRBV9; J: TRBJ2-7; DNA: TGTGCCAGCAGCCCCGGGGGACTGGTCTACGAGCAGTACTTC; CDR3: CASSPGGLVYEQYF
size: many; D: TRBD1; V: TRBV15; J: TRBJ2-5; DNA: TGTGCCACCAGTACGCATCCGGGACAGCCGACCCAGTACTTC; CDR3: CATSTHPGQPTQYF
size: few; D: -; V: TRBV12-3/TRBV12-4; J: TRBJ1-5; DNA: TGTGCCAGCAGTTTTTTATTGGGGGGGGTTGACAATCAGCCCCAGCATTTT; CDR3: CASSFLLGGVDNQPQHF
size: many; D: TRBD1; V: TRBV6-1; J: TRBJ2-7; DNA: TGTGCCAGCAGTGCGTCCGGGACAGTTTTTATCTACGAGCAGTACTTC; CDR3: CASSASGTVFIYEQYF
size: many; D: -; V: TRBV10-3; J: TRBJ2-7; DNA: TGTGCCATCAGAACAGAGGCGGGCTCCTACGAGCAGTACTTC; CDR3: CAIRTEAGSYEQYF
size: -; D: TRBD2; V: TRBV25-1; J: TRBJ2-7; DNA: TGTGCCAGCAGTGAATATTATCCCTCGGACCTCCAGCGGGAGACCTACGAGCAGTACTTC; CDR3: CASSEYYPSDLQRETYEQYF
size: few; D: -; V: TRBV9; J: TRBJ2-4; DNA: TGTGCCAGCAGCGTAGCGGAGGGCCAAAACATTCAGTACTTC; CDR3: CASSVAEGQNIQYF
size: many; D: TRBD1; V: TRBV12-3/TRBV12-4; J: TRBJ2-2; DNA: TGTGCCACAAGGGACAGGGTCACCGGGGAGCTGTTTTTT; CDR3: CATRDRVTGELFF
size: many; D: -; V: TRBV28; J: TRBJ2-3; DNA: TGTGCCAGCAGCAGCCGCCTTTTTTTTCTCACAGATACGCAGTATTTT; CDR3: CASSSRLFFLTDTQYF
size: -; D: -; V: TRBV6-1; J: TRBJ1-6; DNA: TGTGCCAGCGTCGACGGTTGGAGTTCACCCCTCCACTTT; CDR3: CASVDGWSSPLHF
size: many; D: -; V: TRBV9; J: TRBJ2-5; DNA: TGTGCCAGCAGCCCCACCCTAGGAGCGGGTTCTGAGACCCAGTACTTC; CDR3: CASSPTLGAGSETQYF
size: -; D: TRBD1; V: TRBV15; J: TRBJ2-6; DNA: TGTGCCACCAGCAGAGTAGGGACAGTTGGGGCCAACGTCCTGACTTTC; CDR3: CATSRVGTVGANVLTF
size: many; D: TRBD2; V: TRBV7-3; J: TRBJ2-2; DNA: TGTGCCAGCAGCTCGGGACTAGCGGGAGTCACCGGGGAGCTGTTTTTT; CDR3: CASSSGLAGVTGELFF
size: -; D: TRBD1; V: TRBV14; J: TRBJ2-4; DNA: TGTGCCAGCAGCCCTATTGACAGGGGCCGGCACATTCAGTACTTC; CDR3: CASSPIDRGRHIQYF
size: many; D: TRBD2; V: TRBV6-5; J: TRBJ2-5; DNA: TGTGCCAGCAGTTACGAGCCCTCTTGGGCCAGGGAAGCGGGGCCCCTGTACCAAGAGACCCAGTACTTC; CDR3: CASSYEPSWAREAGPLYQETQYF
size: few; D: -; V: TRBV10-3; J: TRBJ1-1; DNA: TGTGCCATCAGTGAACGGATAAGCGGCACTGAAGCTTTCTTT; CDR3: CAISERISGTEAFF
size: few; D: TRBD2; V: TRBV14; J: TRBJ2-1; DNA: TGTGCCAGCAGCCAGATCTCACCTCAGGGGGGACTAGCATCCTACAATGAGCAGTTCTTC; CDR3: CASSQISPQGGLASYNEQFF
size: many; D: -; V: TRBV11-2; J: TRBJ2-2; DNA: TGTGCCAGCAGCTTATTCGCCTCCAGCGGGGAGCTGTTTTTT; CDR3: CASSLFASSGELFF
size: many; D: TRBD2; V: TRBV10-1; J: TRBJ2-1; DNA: TGCGCCAGCAGTTGGGGAGGGCCGGAGGGTGAGCAGTTCTTC; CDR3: CASSWGGPEGEQFF
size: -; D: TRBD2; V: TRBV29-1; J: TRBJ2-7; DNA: TGCAGCGTTGACACAGGTCTAGCGGGAAATCCCTACGAGCAGTACTTC; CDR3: CSVDTGLAGNPYEQYF
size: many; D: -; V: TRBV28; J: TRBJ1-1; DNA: TGTGCCAGCAGTTTGGCAGATATGAACACTGAAGCTTTCTTT; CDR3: CASSLADMNTEAFF
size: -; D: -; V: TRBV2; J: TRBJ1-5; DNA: TGTGCCAGCAGTCAAGCAGGGGAGGGTCAGCCCCAGCATTTT; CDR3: CASSQAGEGQPQHF
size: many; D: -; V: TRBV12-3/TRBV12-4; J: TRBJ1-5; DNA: TGTGCCAGCAGTCAAAGGACAGCCAATCAGCCCCAGCATTTT; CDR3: CASSQRTANQPQHF
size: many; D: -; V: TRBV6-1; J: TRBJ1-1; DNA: TGTGCCAGCAGTGACGAGATGGGGGGAAGCGAGACTGAAGCTTTCTTT; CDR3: CASSDEMGGSETEAFF
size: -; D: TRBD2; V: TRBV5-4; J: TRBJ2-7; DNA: TGTGCCAGCAGCGAATTGGGTAGCGGGAGCTCCTACGAGCAGTACTTC; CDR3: CASSELGSGSSYEQYF
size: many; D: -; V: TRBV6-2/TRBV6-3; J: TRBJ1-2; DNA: TGTGCCAGCAGCTGGGGGGGTGAGGGCTACACCTTC; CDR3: CASSWGGEGYTF
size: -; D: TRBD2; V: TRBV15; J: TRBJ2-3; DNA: TGTGCCACCAGGAGGCTAGCGGGTGGAGATACGCAGTATTTT; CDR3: CATRRLAGGDTQYF
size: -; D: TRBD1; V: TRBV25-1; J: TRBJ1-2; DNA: TGTGCCAAGCCGCGACAGGGTAAAGCTAACTATGGCTACACCTTC; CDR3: CAKPRQGKANYGYTF
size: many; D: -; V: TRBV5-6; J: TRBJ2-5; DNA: TGTGCCAGCAGCTACTACAGGGACCAAGAGACCCAGTACTTC; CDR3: CASSYYRDQETQYF
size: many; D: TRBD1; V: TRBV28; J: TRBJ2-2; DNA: TGTGCCAGCAGTTCAGATGGGACAGGGGATACCGGGGAGCTGTTTTTT; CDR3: CASSSDGTGDTGELFF